This TCR beta chain was observed in a study of a mutant IDH1 vaccine in newly diagnosed glioma. CDR1 is MDHEN and CDR2 is SYDVKM in the germline V gene. This CDR3 has 13 residues. V was cut by 5 bases and J by 5 bases, with 12 bases left in between. Time point defined: baseline, week 1 (first vaccination visit). Described treatment: pre-vaccination baseline after standard-of-care therapy. The data were produced by immunoSEQ multiplex PCR, yet TCRdb's version contains in-frame clones alone and is incomplete. The table lists 85,000 to 100,000 clones, over 85% of them singletons, with roughly 0.54% in the top ten.

The sample consisted of PBMCs, taken from a glioma patient treated with radiotherapy, temozolomide or both. This sequence joins TRBV28 and TRBJ1-1; D not resolved. The clonotype comes from a woman in her forties or fifties with glioma. The CDR3 loop reads CASSLQWVTEAFF. The CDR3 bases are TGTGCCAGCAGTCTACAGTGGGTTACTGAAGCTTTCTTT.